This entry describes one T cell receptor (beta chain). In the original processing: Reference gene primer amplification in the assay estimated nucleated cell counts. Clones were read by immunoSEQ multiplex PCR, and TCRdb kept only the in-frame ones, dropping some. V, J and clone size are those of that table, while D and trimming were read from the DNA. The data show about 240,000 clones, roughly 80% seen once. Unmatched junction bases numbered 12, after V lost 8 bases and J lost 2 bases. Germline V gene sequence: CDR1 MNHEY, CDR2 SMNVEV (reference sequence). The CDR3 is 16 residues long. This entry belongs to a study of blood T cell repertoires in COVID-19. Study in general: Researchers got acute and convalescent COVID-19 samples from the United States, Italy and Spain. Sources were T cells, B-cell-depleted T cells, or PBMCs; the material itself was cDNA or gDNA.

The TCR sequence derives from a woman in her late teens or twenties with acute or convalescent COVID-19. Input material: peripheral blood. The chain carries TRBV27 and TRBJ2-1; 7 bases align to TRBD1. This chain's CDR3 is CASDNIQTGPYNEQFF. DNA of the CDR3: TGTGCCAGCGATAATATCCAGACAGGGCCCTACAATGAGCAGTTCTTC.